What follows are 19 T cell receptor beta chains derived from one specimen sequenced in a study of Tregs in tolerant kidney transplant recipients. Their antigen targets remain unknown. Method: immunoSEQ multiplex PCR; TCRdb's copy keeps in-frame clones and lacks some. Counted here are tens of thousands of clones, roughly 95% occurring once; the ten biggest clones make up about 0.36%. The sample consisted of Tregs from blood cultured with allogeneic cells. Receptors were obtained from a human donor in good health.

The chain uses TRBV7-7 and TRBJ2-1; D tentatively reads TRBD1 or TRBD2 (6 bases each). V was trimmed by 5 bases and J by 1 base, leaving 12 bases between them. This CDR3 spans 15 amino acids. Germline-derived CDR1 and CDR2 are SSHAT and FNYEAQ (reference sequence). The CDR3 sequence: CASSLQGGSYNEQFF. CDR3 sequence (DNA): TGTGCCAGCAGCCTACAGGGAGGATCCTACAATGAGCAGTTCTTC.

The CDR3 protein is CASSPRRIPGTDSNQPQHF. Here the CDR3 DNA reads TGTGCCAGCTCACCACGGAGAATACCCGGGACAGATAGCAATCAGCCCCAGCATTTT. J is TRBJ1-5 and V is TRBV18, with 7 bases fitting TRBD1. The CDR3 sequence is 19 residues long. Germline CDR1 and CDR2: KGHSH and LQKENI. The J segment lost 0 bases and the V segment lost 1 base, leaving 12 bases of the junction unmatched.

This chain joins TRBV5-1 and TRBJ1-2; no clear D. The germline CDR1 and CDR2 sequences are SGHRS and YFSETQ. Deletions cut 7 bases from V and 3 bases from J, with 19 bases between. The CDR3 is made up of 15 amino acids. CDR3 protein: CASHRGVPGYYGYTF. The CDR3 DNA reads as TGCGCCAGCCACCGCGGGGTGCCAGGATACTATGGCTACACCTTC.

This chain joins TRBV11-2 and TRBJ1-3; D gene uncertain. Germline V gives CDR1 SGHAT, CDR2 FQNNGV. The CDR3 totals 16 residues. V was cut by 1 base and J by 2 bases, with 12 bases left in between. CDR3 amino acids: CASSLGVSFPGNTIYF. For the CDR3, the DNA is TGTGCCAGCAGCTTAGGAGTCAGTTTCCCTGGAAACACCATATATTTT.

The J gene is TRBJ2-7, the V gene TRBV7-9; no clear D. Germline V CDR1 and CDR2: SEHNR, FQNEAQ (reference sequence). The CDR3 runs to 12 residues. The V end lost 2 bases, the J end lost 6 bases, and 8 bases lay between the germline ends. Here the CDR3 DNA reads TGTGCCAGCAGCTTATTAACGGGCGAGCAGTACTTC. It specifies CASSLLTGEQYF.

The genes are TRBV2 and TRBJ2-5; D is undetermined. This CDR3 comprises 13 residues. V was clipped by 6 bases and J by 4 bases, with 12 bases between them. Germline CDR1 reads SNHLY; CDR2 reads FYNNEI. The CDR3: CASSPDEIETQYF. The CDR3 DNA reads TGTGCCAGCAGCCCCGACGAGATAGAGACCCAGTACTTC.

J is TRBJ2-7 and V is TRBV18, with 7 positions matching TRBD1. The CDR3 loop spans 14 amino acids. Germline values: CDR1 KGHSH, CDR2 LQKENI. V lost 3 bases and J lost 3; bases outside the gene matches: 5. DNA for the CDR3: TGTGCCAGCTCACCGATCCGGACAGGCTACGAGCAGTACTTC. It codes for CASSPIRTGYEQYF.

V and J are TRBV30 and TRBJ2-5, with D possibly TRBD2 on 5 matching bases. With 4 bases removed from V and 0 bases from J, the gap between germline ends came to 9 bases. Germline loops: CDR1 GTSNPN, CDR2 SVGIG (reference sequence). This CDR3 has 13 amino acids. The chain's CDR3 is CAWNPGNQETQYF. CDR3 in DNA: TGTGCCTGGAACCCGGGGAACCAAGAGACCCAGTACTTC. Full variable domain (outside the CDR3, taken from reference TRBV30 and TRBJ2-5): SQTIHQWPATLVQPVGSPLSLECTVEGTSNPNLYWYRQAAGRGLQLLFYSVGIGQISSEVPQNLSASRPQDRQFILSSKKLLLSDSGFYLCAWNPGNQETQYFGPGTRLLVL.

The rearrangement joins TRBV6-1 to TRBJ2-3; TRBD2 aligns across 7 bases. CDR3 length: 15 residues. Trimming took 3 bases from V and 5 from J; bases not matched to a gene: 8. Germline loops: CDR1 MNHNS, CDR2 SASEGT. In nucleotides, the CDR3 is TGTGCCAGCAGTGAGCAACCCTGGACTAGAGATACGCAGTATTTT. This sequence encodes CASSEQPWTRDTQYF.

V and J are TRBV5-1 and TRBJ2-5; 7 bases fit TRBD1. The CDR3 loop spans 14 amino acids. The V segment lost 3 bases and the J segment 5 bases; nucleotides outside the gene matches: 7. The germline gives CDR1 SGHRS, CDR2 YFSETQ. DNA of the CDR3: TGCGCCAGCAGCTCTGACAGGGTGGAGGAGACCCAGTACTTC. This gives the protein CASSSDRVEETQYF. The full variable domain, completed using reference TRBV5-1 and TRBJ2-5, is KAGVTQTPRYLIKTRGQQVTLSCSPISGHRSVSWYQQTPGQGLQFLFEYFSETQRNKGNFPGRFSGRQFSNSRSEMNVSTLELGDSALYLCASSSDRVEETQYFGPGTRLLVL.

The chain has TRBV11-2 and TRBJ2-7, with D unclear. Germline V gene lookup returns CDR1 SGHAT and CDR2 FQNNGV. The CDR3 runs to 15 residues. Trimming took off 1 base at V and 3 bases at J, with 13 bases between the two ends. CDR3 sequence (DNA): TGTGCCAGCAGCTTAGGCCTTCAGGTTAACTACGAGCAGTACTTC. Its translation is CASSLGLQVNYEQYF.

This clone appeared a single time. The chain has TRBV9 and TRBJ2-1; the D gene is possibly TRBD1 (5 bases). There are 13 residues in the CDR3. Germline CDR1 reads SGDLS; CDR2 reads YYNGEE. V dropped 3 bases and J dropped 11 bases, with 15 bases sitting between them. Here the CDR3 reads CASSANLAGKQFF. CDR3 sequence (DNA): TGTGCCAGCAGCGCCAACCTTGCAGGGAAGCAGTTCTTC.

This chain joins TRBV5-6 and TRBJ2-4; 8 bases match TRBD1. With 0 bases clipped from V and 3 bases from J, the junction kept 8 bases outside the gene matches. CDR1 SGHDT and CDR2 YYEEEE come from the germline V gene. This CDR3 region has 17 residues. Here the CDR3 reads CASSLDPRGRDKNIQYF. The CDR3 DNA is TGTGCCAGCAGCTTGGACCCCAGGGGGCGCGACAAAAACATTCAGTACTTC. Full variable domain (missing parts from reference TRBV5-6 and TRBJ2-4): DAGVTQSPTHLIKTRGQQVTLRCSPKSGHDTVSWYQQALGQGPQFIFQYYEEEERQRGNFPDRFSGHQFPNYSSELNVNALLLGDSALYLCASSLDPRGRDKNIQYFGAGTRLSVL.

The chain uses TRBV5-6 and TRBJ1-2; possibly TRBD1 for D (5 bases). Germline V gives CDR1 SGHDT, CDR2 YYEEEE. V lost 2 bases and J lost 8, with 13 bases in between. CDR3 length: 13 amino acids. DNA of the CDR3: TGTGCCAGCAGCTTTGCAGGGACCGGGGGCTACACCTTC. The encoded protein is CASSFAGTGGYTF.

The chain carries TRBV5-1 and TRBJ2-7; 11 positions agree with TRBD2. The V gene end was trimmed by 0 bases and the J gene end by 3 bases; junction bases not matched to a gene: 8. From germline, CDR1 is SGHRS and CDR2 YFSETQ. The CDR3 contains 17 residues. This CDR3 is CASSLARTSGLLYEQYF. CDR3 DNA: TGCGCCAGCAGCTTGGCCCGGACTAGCGGGCTCCTCTACGAGCAGTACTTC.

The gene calls are TRBV5-1 and TRBJ2-5; the D is unclear. The CDR3 consists of 14 residues. The germline V gene encodes CDR1 SGHRS and CDR2 YFSETQ. V was shortened by 1 base and J by 5 bases, with 12 bases between the two germline ends. CDR3 DNA: TGCGCCAGCAGCTTGAGCGTGGGTCGGGAGACCCAGTACTTC. Protein product: CASSLSVGRETQYF.

The chain combines TRBV19 with TRBJ2-3, with 8 bases that match TRBD1. Germline V gene sequence: CDR1 LNHDA, CDR2 SQIVND (reference sequence). J lost 3 bases, V lost 4 bases, and 9 bases had no gene match. The CDR3 is 16 amino acids. The CDR3 coding sequence is TGTGCCAGTAGTAAGGGTCGACAGGGGTTTACAGATACGCAGTATTTT. Amino acid sequence: CASSKGRQGFTDTQYF.

The V and J genes are TRBV18 and TRBJ2-7; D is possibly TRBD1 (6 bases). Per the germline V gene, CDR1 is KGHSH and CDR2 is LQKENI. V was cut by 3 bases and J by 2 bases, with 11 bases left in between. The CDR3 length is 14 residues. The CDR3 spells CASSPGTGTYEQYF. CDR3 DNA: TGTGCCAGCTCACCGGGTACAGGGACCTACGAGCAGTACTTC. Full variable domain (outside the CDR3, taken from reference TRBV18 and TRBJ2-7): NAGVMQNPRHLVRRRGQEARLRCSPMKGHSHVYWYRQLPEEGLKFMVYLQKENIIDESGMPKERFSAEFPKEGPSILRIQQVVRGDSAAYFCASSPGTGTYEQYFGPGTRLTVT.

The V gene is TRBV20-1, the J gene TRBJ1-2; TRBD1 aligns across 7 bases. This CDR3 spans 11 amino acids. Germline V gene sequence: CDR1 DFQATT, CDR2 SNEGSKA (reference sequence). V lost 6 bases to trimming and J lost 7 bases; unmatched junction nucleotides: 5. CDR3 region: CSATGTAGYTF. The CDR3 coding sequence is TGCAGTGCCACCGGGACAGCTGGCTACACCTTC.